Included here is one T cell receptor (beta chain) sequence, with context. Its antigen is unknown. This sample was included in a study of cytomegalovirus exposure and HLA in healthy donors. Unmatched junction bases numbered 13, after V lost 2 bases and J lost 6 bases. Germline CDR1 and CDR2: SGHDT and YYEEEE. This CDR3 contains 17 residues. Study-level results: Cytomegalovirus-associated status was assigned to roughly 160 TCR beta chains. Within the approximately 110 validation repertoires, first-cohort TCR clusters tended to co-occur, according to a later analysis. Most observed TCR sequences were rare, whereas some public TCRs were detected in many donors.

Sequencing was performed with immunoSEQ multiplex PCR; in TCRdb, only in-frame clones are kept and a portion is missing. This table holds roughly 70,000 clones, roughly 97% found once. The genes are TRBV5-6 and TRBJ2-7; 11 bases are a match to TRBD1. Sequencing used PBMCs. The source of this sequence is a man in his late teens or twenties in good health and CMV-seronegative. DNA of the CDR3: TGTGCCAGCAGCTTAGGTTGGGTGGGACAGGGGGGAAGCGAGCAGTACTTC. It translates to CASSLGWVGQGGSEQYF.